This T cell receptor (beta chain) derives from a study of early T cells in non-severe SARS-CoV-2 infection (dated by TCRdb to 2020 to 2022). Background on the whole study: Bulk RNA from unsorted whole blood was used for TCR sequencing, so alpha and beta chains could not be paired. General study outcomes and caveats: VDJdb matching was skewed toward anti-spike CD8 responses and likely underestimated virus-specific expansions, missing private and CD4 specificities.

The library came from 5' RACE. The reads were generated on a NextSeq 500. In the TCR library protocol, unique molecular identifiers were attached to individual cDNA molecules to correct for PCR bias and sequencing error. Both TCR alpha and beta chains were sequenced, and tight co-correlation was observed between alpha and beta sequence abundances in each sample. As for the original processing: Decombinator V4 was used to annotate TCR sequences for V gene, J gene and CDR3. TCRs were defined as expanded if a significant change between any two time points was detected under a Poisson model with p below 0.0001. TCR abundances were normalised to the total number of TCRs sequenced per sample and expressed as counts per million. MAIT TCRs were defined by TRAV1-2 paired with TRAJ12, TRAJ20 or TRAJ33, and iNKT TCRs by TRAV10 paired with TRAJ18. VDJdb, accessed 1 November 2021, was searched for CMV, EBV and SARS-CoV-2 annotated TCRs, with TCRs annotated for multiple antigens excluded. The public reads were reprocessed in TCRdb via fastp at Q25 and MiXCR, keeping in-frame beta chains. Under each unique CDR3 protein, matching rows form one entry showing the most common genes and DNA. The V and J calls here are based on TCRdb, not the publication. The sample table lists approximately 50,000 distinct CDR3 sequences, around 8% of them with a count of one. Jointly, the top ten make up 3.5% to 4.5% of the sample.

This was a case-control study nested in a cohort of healthcare workers in London, UK, who had nasopharyngeal swab PCR tests and blood samples taken every week. Healthcare workers were recruited between 23 and 31 March 2020, during the week of the UK lockdown, and were followed weekly for up to about 15 weeks. The CDR3 spans 12 residues, from the cysteine through the phenylalanine. CDR3 DNA is the only sequence kept; it has 36 bases, read in frame from the first base. Cut back by 5 bases and 0 bases, the V and J ends lie 4 bases apart. CDR1 and CDR2 (LNHDA, SQIVND) derive from the germline V gene (reference sequence). This clonotype came up many times. This receptor's antigen is unknown. Within one base of it there is no much larger clone, and no base qualities were kept.

This receptor chain uses TRBV19 and TRBJ1-2, with an unclear D gene assignment. The TCR was taken from an adult who was a healthcare worker with PCR-confirmed SARS-CoV-2 infection or an uninfected control (not recorded which). Sequenced sample: whole blood. This receptor carries the CDR3 CASSAANYGYTF. The bases are TGTGCCAGTAGTGCCGCTAACTATGGCTACACCTTC.